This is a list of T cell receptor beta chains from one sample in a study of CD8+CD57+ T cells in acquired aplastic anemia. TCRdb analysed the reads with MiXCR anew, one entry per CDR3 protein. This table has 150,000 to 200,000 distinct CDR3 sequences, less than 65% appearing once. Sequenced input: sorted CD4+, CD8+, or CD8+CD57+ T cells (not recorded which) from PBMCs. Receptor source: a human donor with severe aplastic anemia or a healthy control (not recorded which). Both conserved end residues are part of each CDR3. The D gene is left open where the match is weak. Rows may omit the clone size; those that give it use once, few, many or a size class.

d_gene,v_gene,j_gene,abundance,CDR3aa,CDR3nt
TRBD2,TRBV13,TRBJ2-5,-,CASSLTDTSGGETQYF,TGTGCCAGCAGCTTAACCGATACTAGCGGGGGAGAGACCCAGTACTTC
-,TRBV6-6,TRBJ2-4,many,CASTPDNENIQYF,TGTGCCAGCACCCCGGACAATGAAAACATTCAGTACTTC
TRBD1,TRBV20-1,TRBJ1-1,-,CSAEGADTEAFF,TGCAGTGCGGAGGGGGCGGACACTGAAGCTTTCTTT
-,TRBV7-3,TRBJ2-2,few,CASSPRGLNTGELFF,TGTGCCAGCAGCCCTAGGGGTCTGAACACCGGGGAGCTGTTTTTT
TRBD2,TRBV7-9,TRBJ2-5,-,CASSPPWASGGLQETQYF,TGTGCCAGCAGCCCCCCCTGGGCTAGCGGGGGCCTCCAAGAGACCCAGTACTTC
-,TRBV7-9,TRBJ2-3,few,CASTSTISPTDTQYF,TGTGCCAGCACCTCTACTATCTCCCCCACAGATACGCAGTATTTT
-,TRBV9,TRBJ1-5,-,CASSVKGLGGGARYAVFWPRHF,-
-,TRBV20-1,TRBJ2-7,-,CSASRDHDEQYF,TGCAGTGCTAGCAGGGACCACGACGAGCAGTACTTC
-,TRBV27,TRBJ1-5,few,CASSPGYSNQPQHF,TGTGCCAGCAGCCCGGGGTATAGCAATCAGCCCCAGCATTTT
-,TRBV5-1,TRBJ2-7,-,CASSAHHEQYF,TGCGCCAGCAGCGCACATCATGAGCAGTACTTC
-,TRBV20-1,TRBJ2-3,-,CSAREVTQQYF,TGCAGTGCTAGAGAGGTGACACAGCAGTATTTT
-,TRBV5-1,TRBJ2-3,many,CASRGVHSTDTQYF,TGCGCCAGCAGGGGGGTCCACAGCACAGATACGCAGTATTTT
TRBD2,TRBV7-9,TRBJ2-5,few,CASSSGLEVETQYF,TGTGCCAGCAGCTCGGGACTAGAAGTAGAGACCCAGTACTTC
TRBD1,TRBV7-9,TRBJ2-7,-,CASGLYGTVYEQYF,TGTGCCAGCGGCCTCTATGGGACAGTCTACGAGCAGTACTTC
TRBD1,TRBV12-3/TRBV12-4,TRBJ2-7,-,CASRSSGTGTYEQYF,TGTGCCAGCAGGTCCTCCGGGACAGGTACTTACGAGCAGTACTTC
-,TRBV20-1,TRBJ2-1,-,CSAPQGTDYNEQFF,TGCAGTGCTCCCCAGGGTACGGACTACAATGAGCAGTTCTTC
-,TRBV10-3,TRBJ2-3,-,CAISEASLSQYF,TGTGCCATCAGTGAGGCCTCCCTTTCGCAGTATTTT
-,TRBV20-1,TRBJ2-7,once,CSARDPQVVSYEQYF,TGCAGTGCTAGAGACCCGCAGGTCGTCTCCTACGAGCAGTACTTC
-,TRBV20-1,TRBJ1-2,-,CSAPGTGNYGYTF,TGCAGTGCGCCCGGGACGGGAAACTATGGCTACACCTTC
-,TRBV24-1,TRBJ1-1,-,CATSDPRGGAEAFF,TGTGCCACCAGTGACCCCCGAGGAGGGGCTGAAGCTTTCTTT
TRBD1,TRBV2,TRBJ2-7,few,CASSLQGATYEQYF,TGTGCCAGCAGTCTACAGGGGGCAACCTACGAGCAGTACTTC
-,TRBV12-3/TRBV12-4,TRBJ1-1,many,CASTSREGDTEAFF,TGTGCCAGCACCTCTAGGGAAGGGGACACTGAAGCTTTCTTT
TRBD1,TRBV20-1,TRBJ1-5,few,CSATGTGDQPQHF,TGCAGTGCTACTGGGACAGGGGATCAGCCCCAGCATTTT
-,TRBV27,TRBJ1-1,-,CASSVQGGNTEALF,TGTGCCAGCAGTGTGCAGGGCGGGAACACTGAAGCTCTCTTT
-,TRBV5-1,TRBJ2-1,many,CASSLVGGTYNEQFF,TGCGCCAGCAGCTTGGTTGGGGGGACCTACAATGAGCAGTTCTTC
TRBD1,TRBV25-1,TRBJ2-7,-,CASSEAGTGTYEQYF,TGTGCCAGCAGTGAAGCCGGGACAGGAACCTACGAGCAGTACTTC
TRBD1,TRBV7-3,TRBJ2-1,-,CASRFTGTAYNEQFF,TGTGCCAGCAGATTCACCGGGACAGCATACAATGAGCAGTTCTTC
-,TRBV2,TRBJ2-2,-,CASKPDTGELFF,TGTGCCAGCAAGCCAGACACCGGGGAGCTGTTTTTT
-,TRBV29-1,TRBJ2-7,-,CSVEVSYEQYF,TGCAGCGTTGAAGTATCCTACGAGCAGTACTTC
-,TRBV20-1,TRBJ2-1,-,CSAREAGAGEQFF,TGCAGTGCTAGAGAGGCAGGGGCGGGGGAGCAGTTCTTC
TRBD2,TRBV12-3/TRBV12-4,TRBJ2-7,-,CASNPSGEGYEQYF,TGTGCCAGCAACCCGAGCGGGGAAGGCTACGAGCAGTACTTC
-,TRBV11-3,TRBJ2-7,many,CASSARGTVEQYF,TGTGCCAGCAGCGCCCGGGGGACCGTCGAGCAGTACTTC
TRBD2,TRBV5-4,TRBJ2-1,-,CASSLGLANNEQFF,TGTGCCAGCAGCCTCGGACTAGCGAACAATGAGCAGTTCTTC
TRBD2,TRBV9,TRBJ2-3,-,CASSELAGGRDTQYF,TGTGCCAGCAGTGAACTAGCGGGGGGGAGGGATACGCAGTATTTT
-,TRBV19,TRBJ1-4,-,CASSLRGTNEKLFF,TGTGCCAGTAGTTTGCGGGGGACTAATGAAAAACTGTTTTTT
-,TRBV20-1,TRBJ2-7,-,CSARVGRGIGSYEQYF,TGCAGTGCTAGGGTGGGACGGGGAATTGGCTCCTACGAGCAGTACTTC
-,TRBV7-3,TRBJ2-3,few,CASSFSGNTDTQYF,TGTGCCAGCAGCTTTAGCGGTAACACAGATACGCAGTATTTT
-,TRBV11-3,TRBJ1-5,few,CASSPCPGSNQPQHF,TGTGCCAGCAGCCCATGTCCTGGTAGCAATCAGCCCCAGCATTTT
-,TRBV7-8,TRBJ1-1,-,CASSERELTEAFF,TGTGCCAGCAGTGAACGGGAACTCACTGAAGCTTTCTTT
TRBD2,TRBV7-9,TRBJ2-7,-,CASSLREDRTYEQYF,TGTGCCAGCAGCTTACGGGAGGATAGGACCTACGAGCAGTACTTC
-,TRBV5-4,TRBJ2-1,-,CASSLPTGLLGDEQFF,TGTGCCAGCAGCTTGCCAACAGGACTATTAGGTGATGAGCAGTTCTTC
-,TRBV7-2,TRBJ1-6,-,CASSLGGGLNSPLHF,TGTGCCAGCAGCTTAGGGGGGGGCCTTAATTCACCCCTCCACTTT
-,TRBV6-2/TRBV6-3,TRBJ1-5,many,CASSLWGNSNQPQHF,TGTGCCAGCAGTTTATGGGGGAATAGCAATCAGCCCCAGCATTTT
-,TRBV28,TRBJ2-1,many,CASSPGVYNEQFF,TGTGCCAGCAGTCCCGGGGTTTACAATGAGCAGTTCTTC
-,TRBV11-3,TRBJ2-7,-,CASSAGTHEQYF,TGTGCCAGCAGCGCTGGGACCCACGAGCAGTACTTC
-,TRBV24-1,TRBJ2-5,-,CATSDQSRFETQYF,TGTGCCACCAGTGACCAGTCCCGGTTTGAGACCCAGTACTTC
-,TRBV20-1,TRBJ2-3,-,CSARENRPAQDTQYF,TGCAGTGCTAGAGAGAACAGACCGGCGCAAGATACGCAGTATTTT
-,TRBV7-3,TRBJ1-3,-,CASSLILVGNTIYF,TGTGCCAGCAGCTTAATCCTGGTCGGGAACACCATATATTTT
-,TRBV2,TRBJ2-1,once,CASKDWNEQFF,TGTGCCAGTAAAGATTGGAATGAGCAGTTCTTC
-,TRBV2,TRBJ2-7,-,CASSGTRGTYEQYF,TGTGCCAGCAGTGGCACAAGGGGAACCTACGAGCAGTACTTC
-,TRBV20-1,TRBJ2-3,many,CSGGREGDTQYF,TGCAGTGGGGGCAGGGAAGGAGATACGCAGTATTTT
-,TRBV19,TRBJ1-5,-,CASSILATESYEHF,TGTGCCAGTAGTATCTTAGCGACAGAGTCCTACGAGCATTTT
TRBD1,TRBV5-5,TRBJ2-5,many,CASSLAPGQGAWVQETQYF,TGTGCCAGCAGCTTGGCTCCCGGACAGGGAGCTTGGGTCCAAGAGACCCAGTACTTC
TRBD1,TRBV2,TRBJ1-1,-,CASSMTGANTEAFF,TGTGCCAGCAGTATGACAGGGGCGAACACTGAAGCTTTCTTT
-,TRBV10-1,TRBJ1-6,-,CATRPWGLEYSPLHF,TGCGCCACTCGCCCTTGGGGACTCGAGTATTCACCCCTCCACTTT